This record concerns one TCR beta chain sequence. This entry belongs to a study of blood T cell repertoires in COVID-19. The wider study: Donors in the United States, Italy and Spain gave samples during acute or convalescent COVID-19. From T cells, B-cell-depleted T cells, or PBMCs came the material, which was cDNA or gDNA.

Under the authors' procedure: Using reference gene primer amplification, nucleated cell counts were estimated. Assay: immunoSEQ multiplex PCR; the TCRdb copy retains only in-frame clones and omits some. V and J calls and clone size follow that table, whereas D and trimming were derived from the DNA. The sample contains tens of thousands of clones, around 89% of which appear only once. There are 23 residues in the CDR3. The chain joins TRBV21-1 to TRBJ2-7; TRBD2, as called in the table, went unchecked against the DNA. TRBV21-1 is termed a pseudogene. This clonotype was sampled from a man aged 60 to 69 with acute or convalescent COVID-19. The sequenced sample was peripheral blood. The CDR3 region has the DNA TGTGCCAGCAGCAAAGTGACGGGGAGGGTGGAGGCTCTAGTCCCTCGCGGGACCTACGAGCAGTACTTC. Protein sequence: CASSKVTGRVEALVPRGTYEQYF.